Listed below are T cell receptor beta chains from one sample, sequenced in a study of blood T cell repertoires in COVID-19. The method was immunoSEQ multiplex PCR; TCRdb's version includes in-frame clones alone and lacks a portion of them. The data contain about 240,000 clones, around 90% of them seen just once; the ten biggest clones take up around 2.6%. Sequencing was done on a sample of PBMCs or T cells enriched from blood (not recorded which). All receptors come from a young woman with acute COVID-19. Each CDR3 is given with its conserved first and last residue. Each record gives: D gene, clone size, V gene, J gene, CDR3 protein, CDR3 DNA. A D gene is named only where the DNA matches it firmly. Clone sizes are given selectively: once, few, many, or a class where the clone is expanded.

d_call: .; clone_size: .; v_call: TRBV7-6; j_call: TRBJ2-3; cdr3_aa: CASSSIVGAHGTDTQYF; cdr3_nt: TGTGCCAGCAGCTCTATAGTTGGAGCACATGGCACAGATACGCAGTATTTT
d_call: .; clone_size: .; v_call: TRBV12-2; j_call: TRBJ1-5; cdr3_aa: CASRFEEAGWDSLNQPQHF; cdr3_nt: TGTGCAAGTCGCTTTGAGGAAGCGGGTTGGGACAGCCTAAATCAGCCCCAGCATTTT
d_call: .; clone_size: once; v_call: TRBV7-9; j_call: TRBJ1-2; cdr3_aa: CASSYAGTYGYTF; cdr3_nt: TGTGCCAGCAGCTACGCGGGAACCTATGGCTACACCTTC
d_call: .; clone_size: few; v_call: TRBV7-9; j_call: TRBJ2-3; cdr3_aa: CASSPNLRVITQYF; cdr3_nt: TGTGCCAGCAGCCCCAATCTCAGGGTCATTACGCAGTATTTT
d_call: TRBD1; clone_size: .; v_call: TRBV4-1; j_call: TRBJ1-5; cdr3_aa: CASSPGQINQPQHF; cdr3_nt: TGCGCCAGCAGCCCGGGACAGATTAATCAGCCCCAGCATTTT
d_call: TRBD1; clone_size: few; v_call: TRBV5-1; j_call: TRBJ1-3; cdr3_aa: CASSLVTGGVSGNTIYF; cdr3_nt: TGCGCCAGCAGCTTGGTAACAGGGGGCGTCTCTGGAAACACCATATATTTT
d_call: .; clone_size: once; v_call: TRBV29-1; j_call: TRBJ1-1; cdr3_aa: CSVARQRMNTEAFF; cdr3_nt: TGCAGCGTGGCCAGACAGCGAATGAACACTGAAGCTTTCTTT
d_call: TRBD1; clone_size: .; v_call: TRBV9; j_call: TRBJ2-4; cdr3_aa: CASSTGGAKNIQYF; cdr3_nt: TGTGCCAGCAGCACAGGGGGGGCCAAAAACATTCAGTACTTC
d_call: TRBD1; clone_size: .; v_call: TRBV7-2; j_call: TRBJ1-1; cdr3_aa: CASSWGDRERAFF; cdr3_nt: TGTGCCAGCAGCTGGGGGGACAGGGAACGGGCTTTCTTT
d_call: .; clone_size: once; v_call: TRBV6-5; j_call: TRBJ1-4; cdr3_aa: CASKQGRPYEKLFF; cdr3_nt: TGTGCCAGCAAACAGGGACGGCCGTACGAAAAACTGTTTTTT
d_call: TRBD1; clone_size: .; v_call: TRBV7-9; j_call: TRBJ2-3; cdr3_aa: CASSPRTGPTTDTQYF; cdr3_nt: TGTGCCAGCAGCCCACGGACAGGGCCGACCACAGATACGCAGTATTTT
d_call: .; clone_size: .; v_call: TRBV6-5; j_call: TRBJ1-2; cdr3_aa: CAAGGFFGYTF; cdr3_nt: TGTGCCGCCGGAGGGTTTTTCGGCTACACCTTC
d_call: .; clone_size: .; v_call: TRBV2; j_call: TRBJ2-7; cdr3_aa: CASSPDRNYEQYF; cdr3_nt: TGTGCCAGCAGTCCCGACAGAAACTACGAGCAGTACTTC
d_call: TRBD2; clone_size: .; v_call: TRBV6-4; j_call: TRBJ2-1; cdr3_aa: CASSESGGTYNEQFF; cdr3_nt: TGTGCCAGCTCCGAAAGCGGGGGAACCTACAATGAGCAGTTCTTC
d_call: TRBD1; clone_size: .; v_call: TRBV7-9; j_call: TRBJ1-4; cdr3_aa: CASSPSGGRGEKLFF; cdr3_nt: TGTGCCAGCAGCCCATCAGGGGGCCGGGGTGAAAAACTGTTTTTT
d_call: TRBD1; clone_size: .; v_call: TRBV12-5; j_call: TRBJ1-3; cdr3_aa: CASGFMDRGPSGNTIYF; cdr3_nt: TGTGCTAGTGGTTTTATGGACAGGGGCCCCTCTGGAAACACCATATATTTT
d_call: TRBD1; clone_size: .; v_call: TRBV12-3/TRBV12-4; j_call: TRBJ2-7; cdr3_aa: CASSPGTGGEQYF; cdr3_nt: TGTGCCAGCAGTCCCGGGACAGGGGGCGAGCAGTACTTC